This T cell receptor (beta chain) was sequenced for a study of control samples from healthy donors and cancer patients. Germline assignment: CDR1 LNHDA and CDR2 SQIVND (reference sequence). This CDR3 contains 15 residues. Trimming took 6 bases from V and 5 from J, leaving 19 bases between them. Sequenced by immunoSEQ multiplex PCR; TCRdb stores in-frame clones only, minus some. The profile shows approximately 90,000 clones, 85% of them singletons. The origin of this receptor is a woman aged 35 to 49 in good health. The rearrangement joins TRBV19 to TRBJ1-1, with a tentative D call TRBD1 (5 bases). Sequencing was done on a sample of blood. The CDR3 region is CASRFPGPRRTEAFF. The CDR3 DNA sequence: TGTGCCAGTAGGTTTCCGGGACCCAGGAGGACTGAAGCTTTCTTT.